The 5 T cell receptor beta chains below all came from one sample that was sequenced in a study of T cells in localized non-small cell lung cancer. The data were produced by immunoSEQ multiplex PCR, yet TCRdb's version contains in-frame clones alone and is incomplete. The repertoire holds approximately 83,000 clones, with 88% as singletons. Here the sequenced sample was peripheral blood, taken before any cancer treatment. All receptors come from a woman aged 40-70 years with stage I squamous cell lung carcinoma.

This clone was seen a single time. CDR3 loop: CASSRPQETQYF. The CDR3, as DNA: TGCGCCAGCAGCCGGCCCCAAGAGACCCAGTACTTC. This chain connects TRBV4-1 to TRBJ2-5; D unclear. This CDR3 is 12 amino acids long. Germline-derived CDR1 and CDR2 are MGHRA and YSYEKL. The V gene lost 4 bases and the J gene lost 1 base, with 4 bases spanning the gap.

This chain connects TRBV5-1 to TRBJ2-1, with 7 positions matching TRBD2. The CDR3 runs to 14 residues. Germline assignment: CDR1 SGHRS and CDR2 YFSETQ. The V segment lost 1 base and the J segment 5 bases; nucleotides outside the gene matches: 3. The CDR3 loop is CASSLWAGDNEQFF. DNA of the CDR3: TGCGCCAGCAGCTTGTGGGCGGGGGACAATGAGCAGTTCTTC. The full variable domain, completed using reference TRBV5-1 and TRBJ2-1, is KAGVTQTPRYLIKTRGQQVTLSCSPISGHRSVSWYQQTPGQGLQFLFEYFSETQRNKGNFPGRFSGRQFSNSRSEMNVSTLELGDSALYLCASSLWAGDNEQFFGPGTRLTVL.

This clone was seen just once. The CDR3 bases are TGTGCCAGCGCCATTAGGACAGGGAGCAATCAGCCCCAGCATTTT. Translated: CASAIRTGSNQPQHF. The genes are TRBV6-6 and TRBJ1-5; 8 positions match TRBD1. The CDR3 runs to 15 residues. V lost 8 bases and J lost 1; bases outside the gene matches: 7. CDR1 is MNHNY and CDR2 is SVGAGI in the germline V gene (reference sequence).

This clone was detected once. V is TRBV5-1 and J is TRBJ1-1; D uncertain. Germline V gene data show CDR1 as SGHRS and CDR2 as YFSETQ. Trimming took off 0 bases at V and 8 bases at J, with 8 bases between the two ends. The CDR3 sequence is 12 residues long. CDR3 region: CASSLGQREAFF. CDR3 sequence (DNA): TGCGCCAGCAGCTTGGGGCAGAGAGAAGCTTTCTTT.

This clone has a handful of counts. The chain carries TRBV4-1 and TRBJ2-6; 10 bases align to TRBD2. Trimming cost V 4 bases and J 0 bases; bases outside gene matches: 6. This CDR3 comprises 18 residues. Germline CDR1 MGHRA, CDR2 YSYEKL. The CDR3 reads CASSPTTSGVSGANVLTF. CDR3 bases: TGCGCCAGCAGCCCGACTACTAGCGGGGTCTCTGGGGCCAACGTCCTGACTTTC.